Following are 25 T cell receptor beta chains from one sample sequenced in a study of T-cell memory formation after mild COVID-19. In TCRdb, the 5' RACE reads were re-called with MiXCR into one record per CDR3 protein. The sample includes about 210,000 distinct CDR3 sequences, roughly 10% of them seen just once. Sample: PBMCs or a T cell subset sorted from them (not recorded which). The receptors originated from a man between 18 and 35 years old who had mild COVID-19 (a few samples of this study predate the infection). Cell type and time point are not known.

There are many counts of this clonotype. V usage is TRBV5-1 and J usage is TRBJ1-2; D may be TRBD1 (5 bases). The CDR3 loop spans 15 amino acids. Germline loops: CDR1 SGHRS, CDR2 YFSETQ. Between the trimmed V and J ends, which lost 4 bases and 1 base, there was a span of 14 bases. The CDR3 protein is CASSPQTEFNYGYTF. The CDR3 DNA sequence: TGCGCCAGCAGCCCTCAGACAGAATTTAACTATGGCTACACCTTC. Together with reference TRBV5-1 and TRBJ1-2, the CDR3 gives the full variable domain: KAGVTQTPRYLIKTRGQQVTLSCSPISGHRSVSWYQQTPGQGLQFLFEYFSETQRNKGNFPGRFSGRQFSNSRSEMNVSTLELGDSALYLCASSPQTEFNYGYTFGSGTRLTVV.

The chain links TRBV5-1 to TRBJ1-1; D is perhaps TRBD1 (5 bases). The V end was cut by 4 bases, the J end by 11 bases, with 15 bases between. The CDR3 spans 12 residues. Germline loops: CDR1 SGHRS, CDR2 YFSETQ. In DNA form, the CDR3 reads TGCGCCAGCAGCGCCTCAGGGAATATGGCTTTCTTT. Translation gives CASSASGNMAFF. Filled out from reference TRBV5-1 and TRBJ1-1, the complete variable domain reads KAGVTQTPRYLIKTRGQQVTLSCSPISGHRSVSWYQQTPGQGLQFLFEYFSETQRNKGNFPGRFSGRQFSNSRSEMNVSTLELGDSALYLCASSASGNMAFFGQGTRLTVV.

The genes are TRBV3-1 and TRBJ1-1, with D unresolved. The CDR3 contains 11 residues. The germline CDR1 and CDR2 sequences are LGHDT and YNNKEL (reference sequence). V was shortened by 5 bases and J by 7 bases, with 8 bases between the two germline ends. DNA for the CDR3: TGTGCCAGCAGCTCGCTCGGTGAAGCTTTCTTT. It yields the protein CASSSLGEAFF.

The CDR3 sequence: CSARDPGSSGAMDEQFF. DNA for the CDR3: TGCAGTGCTAGAGACCCCGGATCCTCGGGGGCCATGGATGAGCAGTTCTTC. The rearrangement uses TRBV20-1 and TRBJ2-1; D tentatively fits TRBD1 or TRBD2 (6 bases each). The ends were cut back, 0 bases at V and 8 bases at J, with 23 bases in the middle. CDR3 length: 17 residues. The germline CDR1 and CDR2 sequences are DFQATT and SNEGSKA (reference sequence).

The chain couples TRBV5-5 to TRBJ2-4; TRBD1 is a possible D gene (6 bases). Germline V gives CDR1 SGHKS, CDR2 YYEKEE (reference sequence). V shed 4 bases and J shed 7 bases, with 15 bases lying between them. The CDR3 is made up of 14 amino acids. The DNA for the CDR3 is TGTGCCAGCAGCACAACTCAGCAGGGGAACATTCAGTACTTC. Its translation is CASSTTQQGNIQYF.

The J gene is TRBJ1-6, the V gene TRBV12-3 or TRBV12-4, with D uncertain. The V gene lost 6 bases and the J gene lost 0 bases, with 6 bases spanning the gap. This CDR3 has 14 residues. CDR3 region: CASSPSSYNSPLHF. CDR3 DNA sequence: TGTGCCAGCAGCCCGAGCTCCTATAATTCACCCCTCCACTTT.

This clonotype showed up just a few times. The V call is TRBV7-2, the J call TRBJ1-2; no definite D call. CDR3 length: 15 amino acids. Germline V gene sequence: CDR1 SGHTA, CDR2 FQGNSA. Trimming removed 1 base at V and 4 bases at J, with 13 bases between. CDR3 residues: CASSLELRGGYGYTF. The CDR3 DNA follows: TGTGCCAGCAGCTTAGAACTTCGGGGTGGCTATGGCTACACCTTC.

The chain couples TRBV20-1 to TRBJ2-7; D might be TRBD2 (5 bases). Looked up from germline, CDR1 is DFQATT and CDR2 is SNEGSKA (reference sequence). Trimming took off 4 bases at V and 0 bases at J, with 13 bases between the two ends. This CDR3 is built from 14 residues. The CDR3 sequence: CSAIRETGSYEQYF. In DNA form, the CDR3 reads TGCAGTGCTATAAGGGAGACTGGCTCCTACGAGCAGTACTTC.

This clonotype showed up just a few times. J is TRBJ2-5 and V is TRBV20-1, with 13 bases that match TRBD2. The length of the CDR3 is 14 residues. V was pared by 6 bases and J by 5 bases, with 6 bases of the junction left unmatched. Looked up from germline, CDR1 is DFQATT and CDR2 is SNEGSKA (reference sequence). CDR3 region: CSADWTSGGETQYF. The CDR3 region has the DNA TGCAGTGCCGATTGGACTAGCGGGGGTGAGACCCAGTACTTC.

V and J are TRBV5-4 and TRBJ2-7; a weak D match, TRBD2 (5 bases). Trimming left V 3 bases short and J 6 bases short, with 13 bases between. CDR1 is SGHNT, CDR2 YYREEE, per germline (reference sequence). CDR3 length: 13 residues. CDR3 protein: CASSSRDYREQYF. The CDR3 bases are TGTGCCAGCAGCTCCCGAGACTATCGCGAGCAGTACTTC.

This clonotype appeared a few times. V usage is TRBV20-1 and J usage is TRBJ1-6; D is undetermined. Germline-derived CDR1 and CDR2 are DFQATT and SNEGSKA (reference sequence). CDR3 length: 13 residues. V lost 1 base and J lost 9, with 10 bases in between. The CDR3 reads CSARVYGGSPLHF. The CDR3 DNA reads TGCAGTGCTAGAGTTTACGGAGGTTCACCCCTCCACTTT.

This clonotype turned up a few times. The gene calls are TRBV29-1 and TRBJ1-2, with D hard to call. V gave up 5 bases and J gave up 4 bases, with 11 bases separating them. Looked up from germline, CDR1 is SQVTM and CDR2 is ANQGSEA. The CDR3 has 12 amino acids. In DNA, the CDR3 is TGCAGCGTTCGTCCCAGCAGCTATGGCTACACCTTC. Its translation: CSVRPSSYGYTF.

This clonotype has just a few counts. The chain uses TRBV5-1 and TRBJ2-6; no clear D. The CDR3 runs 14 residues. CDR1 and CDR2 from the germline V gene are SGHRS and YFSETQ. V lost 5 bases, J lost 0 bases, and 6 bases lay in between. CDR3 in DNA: TGCGCCAGCAGACTCAACTCTGGGGCCAACGTCCTGACTTTC. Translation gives CASRLNSGANVLTF.

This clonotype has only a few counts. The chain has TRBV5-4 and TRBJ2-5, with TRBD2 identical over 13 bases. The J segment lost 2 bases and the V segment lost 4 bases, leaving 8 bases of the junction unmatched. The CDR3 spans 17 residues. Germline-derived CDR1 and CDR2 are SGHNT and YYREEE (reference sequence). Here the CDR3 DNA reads TGTGCCAGCAGCGCTGGGGGACTAGCGGGGACTCAAGAGACCCAGTACTTC. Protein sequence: CASSAGGLAGTQETQYF.

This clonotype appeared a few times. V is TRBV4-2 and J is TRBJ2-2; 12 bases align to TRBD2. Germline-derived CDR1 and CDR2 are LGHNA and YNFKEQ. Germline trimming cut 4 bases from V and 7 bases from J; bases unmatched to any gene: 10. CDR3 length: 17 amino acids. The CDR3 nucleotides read TGTGCCAGCAGCCTTAGACTAGCGGGGGCGCGTGACGGGGAGCTGTTTTTT. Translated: CASSLRLAGARDGELFF.

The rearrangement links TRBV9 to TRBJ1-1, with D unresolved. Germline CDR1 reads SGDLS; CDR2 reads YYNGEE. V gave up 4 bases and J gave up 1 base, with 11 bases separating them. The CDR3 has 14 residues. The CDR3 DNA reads TGTGCCAGCAGCCCGGACCCCCGGAACACTGAAGCTTTCTTT. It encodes CASSPDPRNTEAFF. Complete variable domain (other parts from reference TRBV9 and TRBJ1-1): DSGVTQTPKHLITATGQRVTLRCSPRSGDLSVYWYQQSLDQGLQFLIQYYNGEERAKGNILERFSAQQFPDLHSELNLSSLELGDSALYFCASSPDPRNTEAFFGQGTRLTVV.

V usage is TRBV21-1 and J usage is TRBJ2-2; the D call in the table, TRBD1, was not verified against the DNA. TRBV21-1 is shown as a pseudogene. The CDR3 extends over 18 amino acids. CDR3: CASSKKGAGLGYTGELFF. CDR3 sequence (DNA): TGTGCCAGCAGCAAAAAGGGGGCGGGTCTCGGGTACACCGGGGAGCTGTTTTTT.

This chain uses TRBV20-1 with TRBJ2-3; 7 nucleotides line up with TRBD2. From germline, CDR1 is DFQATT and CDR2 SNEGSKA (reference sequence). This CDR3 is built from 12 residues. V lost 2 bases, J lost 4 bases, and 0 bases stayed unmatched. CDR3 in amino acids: CSARLAADTQYF. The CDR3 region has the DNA TGCAGTGCTAGACTAGCGGCAGATACGCAGTATTTT.

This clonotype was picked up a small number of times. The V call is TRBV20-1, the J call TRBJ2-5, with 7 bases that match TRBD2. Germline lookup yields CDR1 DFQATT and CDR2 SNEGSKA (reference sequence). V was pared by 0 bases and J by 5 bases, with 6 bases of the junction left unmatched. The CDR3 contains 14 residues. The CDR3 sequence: CSARDDGGTETQYF. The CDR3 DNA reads TGCAGTGCTAGAGATGACGGGGGGACGGAGACCCAGTACTTC.

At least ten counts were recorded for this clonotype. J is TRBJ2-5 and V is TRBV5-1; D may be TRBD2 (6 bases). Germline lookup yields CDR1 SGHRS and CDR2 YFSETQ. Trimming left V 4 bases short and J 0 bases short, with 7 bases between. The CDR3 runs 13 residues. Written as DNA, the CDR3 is TGCGCCAGCAGCGCGGGGTACCAAGAGACCCAGTACTTC. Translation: CASSAGYQETQYF.

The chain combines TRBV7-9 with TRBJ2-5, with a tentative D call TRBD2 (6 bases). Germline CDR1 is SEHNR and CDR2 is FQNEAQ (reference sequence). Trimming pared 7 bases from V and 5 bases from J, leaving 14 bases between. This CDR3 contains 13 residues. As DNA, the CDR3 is TGTGCCAGCACCAAAGGGGACTCCGAGACCCAGTACTTC. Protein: CASTKGDSETQYF.

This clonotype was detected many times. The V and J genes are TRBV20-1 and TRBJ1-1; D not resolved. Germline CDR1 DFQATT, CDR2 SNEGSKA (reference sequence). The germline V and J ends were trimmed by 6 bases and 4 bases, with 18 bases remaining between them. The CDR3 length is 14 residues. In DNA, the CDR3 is TGCAGTGCCCTGAGCTATTCCCTTTCCACTGAAGCTTTCTTT. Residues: CSALSYSLSTEAFF.

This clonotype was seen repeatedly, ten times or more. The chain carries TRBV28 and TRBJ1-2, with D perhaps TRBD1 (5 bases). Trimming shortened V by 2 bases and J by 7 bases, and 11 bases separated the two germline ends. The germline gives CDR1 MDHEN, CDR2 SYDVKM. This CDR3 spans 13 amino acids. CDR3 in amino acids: CASSLRRGIGYTF. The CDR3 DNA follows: TGTGCCAGCAGTTTAAGGAGGGGCATTGGCTACACCTTC.

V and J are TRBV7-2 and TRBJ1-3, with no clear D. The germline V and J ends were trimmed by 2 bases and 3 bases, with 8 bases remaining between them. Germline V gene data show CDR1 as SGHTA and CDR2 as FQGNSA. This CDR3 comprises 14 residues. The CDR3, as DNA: TGTGCCAGCAGCTTATTCGGGGTTGGAAACACCATATATTTT. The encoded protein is CASSLFGVGNTIYF.

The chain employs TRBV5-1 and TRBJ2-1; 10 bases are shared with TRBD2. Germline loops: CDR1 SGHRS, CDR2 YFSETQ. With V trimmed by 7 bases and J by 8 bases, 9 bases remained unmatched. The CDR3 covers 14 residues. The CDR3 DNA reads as TGCGCCAGCGGAGTAGCGGGGGGCCTGTATGAGCAGTTCTTC. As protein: CASGVAGGLYEQFF. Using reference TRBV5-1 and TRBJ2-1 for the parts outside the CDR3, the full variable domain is KAGVTQTPRYLIKTRGQQVTLSCSPISGHRSVSWYQQTPGQGLQFLFEYFSETQRNKGNFPGRFSGRQFSNSRSEMNVSTLELGDSALYLCASGVAGGLYEQFFGPGTRLTVL.